The source of this T cell receptor beta chain is a study of shared clonotypes between healthy human individuals. Across the study: The plates for each donor numbered three CD4 naive, three CD4 memory, two CD8 naive and one CD8 memory.

Deep-level settings were used for running the assay. Clones were sequenced by immunoSEQ multiplex PCR, and TCRdb holds only the in-frame ones, with some missing. Here the sample spans over a million clones, 95% to 97% being singletons. The origin of this receptor is a man between 25 and 39 years old in good health. What was sequenced was naive CD4+ T cells sorted from blood. Specified subset: CD45RA+ positively selected.

The CDR3 sequence is CASSYPTSGRANEQFF. The CDR3, as DNA: TGTGCCAGCAGTTACCCAACTAGCGGGAGGGCGAATGAGCAGTTCTTC. The chain is built from TRBV6-5 and TRBJ2-1; TRBD2 aligns across 13 bases. The V and J ends lost 2 bases and 7 bases, in that order; junction bases with no gene match: 5. The CDR3 is made up of 16 amino acids. Germline V CDR1 and CDR2: MNHEY, SVGAGI.